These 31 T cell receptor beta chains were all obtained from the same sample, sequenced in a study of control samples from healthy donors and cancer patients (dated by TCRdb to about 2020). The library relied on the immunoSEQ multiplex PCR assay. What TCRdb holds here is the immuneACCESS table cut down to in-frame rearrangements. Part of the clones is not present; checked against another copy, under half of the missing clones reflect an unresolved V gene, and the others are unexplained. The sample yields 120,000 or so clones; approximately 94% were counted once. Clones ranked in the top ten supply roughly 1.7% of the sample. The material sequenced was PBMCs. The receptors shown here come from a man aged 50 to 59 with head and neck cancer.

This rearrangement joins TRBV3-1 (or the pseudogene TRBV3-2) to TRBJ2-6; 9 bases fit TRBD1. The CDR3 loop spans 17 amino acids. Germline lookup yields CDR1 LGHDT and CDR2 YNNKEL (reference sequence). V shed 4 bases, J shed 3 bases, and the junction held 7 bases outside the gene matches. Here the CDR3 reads CASSPGQGVSGANVLTF. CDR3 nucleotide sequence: TGTGCCAGCAGCCCGGGACAGGGTGTGAGTGGGGCCAACGTCCTGACTTTC.

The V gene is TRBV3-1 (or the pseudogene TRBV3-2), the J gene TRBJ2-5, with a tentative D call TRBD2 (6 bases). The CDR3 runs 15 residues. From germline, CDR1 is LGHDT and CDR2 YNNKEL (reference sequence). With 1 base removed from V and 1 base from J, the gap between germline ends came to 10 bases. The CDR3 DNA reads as TGTGCCAGCAGCCAAGGGGGGACTCTCCAAGAGACCCAGTACTTC. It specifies CASSQGGTLQETQYF.

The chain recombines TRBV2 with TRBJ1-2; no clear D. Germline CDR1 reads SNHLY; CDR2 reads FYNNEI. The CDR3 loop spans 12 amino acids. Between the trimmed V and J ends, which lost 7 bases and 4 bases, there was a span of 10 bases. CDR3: CASTLQFYGYTF. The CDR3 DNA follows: TGTGCCAGCACGCTCCAATTCTATGGCTACACCTTC.

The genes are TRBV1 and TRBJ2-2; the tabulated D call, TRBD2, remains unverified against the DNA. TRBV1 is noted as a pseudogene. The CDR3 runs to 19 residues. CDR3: CTSSQGLAGDYKGTGELFF. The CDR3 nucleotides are TGCACCAGCAGCCAAGGTCTAGCGGGGGACTATAAGGGCACCGGGGAGCTGTTTTTT.

The CDR3 bases are TGTGCCAGCAGAACTTCATCCAGGGCAGACAAAAAGACTTTCTTT. Its translation is CASRTSSRADKKTFF. The V gene is TRBV6-5, the J gene TRBJ1-1, with a tentative D call TRBD1 (5 bases). This CDR3 is 15 amino acids long. Germline CDR1 reads MNHEY; CDR2 reads SVGAGI. Trimming pared 6 bases from V and 12 bases from J, leaving 26 bases between.

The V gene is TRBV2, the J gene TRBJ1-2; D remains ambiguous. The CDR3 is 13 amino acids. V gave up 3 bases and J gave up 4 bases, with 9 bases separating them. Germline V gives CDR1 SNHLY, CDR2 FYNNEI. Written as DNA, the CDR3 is TGTGCCAGCAGTGAGGGGTCTATCTATGGCTACACCTTC. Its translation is CASSEGSIYGYTF.

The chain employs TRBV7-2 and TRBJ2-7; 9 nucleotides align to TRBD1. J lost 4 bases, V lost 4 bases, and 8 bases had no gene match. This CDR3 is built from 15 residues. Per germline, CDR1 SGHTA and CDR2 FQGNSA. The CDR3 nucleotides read TGTGCCAGCAGCTACACGGGACAGGGCGGTTACGAGCAGTACTTC. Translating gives CASSYTGQGGYEQYF.

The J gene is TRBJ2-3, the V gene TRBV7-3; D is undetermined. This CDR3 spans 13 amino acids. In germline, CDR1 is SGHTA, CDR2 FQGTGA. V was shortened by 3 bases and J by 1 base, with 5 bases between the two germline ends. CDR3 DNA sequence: TGTGCCAGCAGCTTCCAGGGCACAGATACGCAGTATTTT. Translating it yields CASSFQGTDTQYF.

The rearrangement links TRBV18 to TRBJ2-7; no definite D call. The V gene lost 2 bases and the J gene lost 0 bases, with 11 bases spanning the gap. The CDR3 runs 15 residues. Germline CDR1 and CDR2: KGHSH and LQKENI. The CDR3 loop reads CASSPVLGLSYEQYF. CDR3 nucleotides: TGTGCCAGCTCACCAGTTCTGGGCCTCTCCTACGAGCAGTACTTC.

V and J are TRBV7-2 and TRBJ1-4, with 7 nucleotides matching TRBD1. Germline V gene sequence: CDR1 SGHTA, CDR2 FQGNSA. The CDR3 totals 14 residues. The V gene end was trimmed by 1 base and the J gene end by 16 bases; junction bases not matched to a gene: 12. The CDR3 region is CASSLDPGQSSPFF. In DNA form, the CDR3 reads TGTGCCAGCAGCTTAGACCCGGGACAGTCTTCACCGTTTTTT. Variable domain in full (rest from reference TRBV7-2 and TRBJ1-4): GAGVSQSPSNKVTEKGKDVELRCDPISGHTALYWYRQSLGQGLEFLIYFQGNSAPDKSGLPSDRFSAERTGGSVSTLTIQRTQQEDSAVYLCASSLDPGQSSPFFGSGTQLSVL.

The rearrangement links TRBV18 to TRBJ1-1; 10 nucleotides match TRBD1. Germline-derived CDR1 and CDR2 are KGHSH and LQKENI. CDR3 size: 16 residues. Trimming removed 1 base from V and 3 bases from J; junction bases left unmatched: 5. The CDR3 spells CASSPQSGTGDTEAFF. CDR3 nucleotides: TGTGCCAGCTCACCACAATCCGGGACAGGGGACACTGAAGCTTTCTTT. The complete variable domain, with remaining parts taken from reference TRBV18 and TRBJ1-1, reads NAGVMQNPRHLVRRRGQEARLRCSPMKGHSHVYWYRQLPEEGLKFMVYLQKENIIDESGMPKERFSAEFPKEGPSILRIQQVVRGDSAAYFCASSPQSGTGDTEAFFGQGTRLTVV.

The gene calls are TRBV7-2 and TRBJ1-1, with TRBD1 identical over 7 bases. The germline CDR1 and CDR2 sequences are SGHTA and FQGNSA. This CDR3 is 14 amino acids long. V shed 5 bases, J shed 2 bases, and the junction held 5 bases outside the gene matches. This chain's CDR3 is CASSRRQGNTEAFF. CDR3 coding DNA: TGTGCCAGCAGCAGACGACAGGGCAACACTGAAGCTTTCTTT.

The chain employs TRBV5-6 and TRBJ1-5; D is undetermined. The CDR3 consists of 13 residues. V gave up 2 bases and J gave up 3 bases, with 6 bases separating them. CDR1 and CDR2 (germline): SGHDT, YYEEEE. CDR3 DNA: TGTGCCAGCAGCTTCGGCGACAATCAGCCCCAGCATTTT. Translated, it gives CASSFGDNQPQHF. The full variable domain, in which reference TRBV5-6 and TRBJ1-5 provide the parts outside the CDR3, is DAGVTQSPTHLIKTRGQQVTLRCSPKSGHDTVSWYQQALGQGPQFIFQYYEEEERQRGNFPDRFSGHQFPNYSSELNVNALLLGDSALYLCASSFGDNQPQHFGDGTRLSIL.

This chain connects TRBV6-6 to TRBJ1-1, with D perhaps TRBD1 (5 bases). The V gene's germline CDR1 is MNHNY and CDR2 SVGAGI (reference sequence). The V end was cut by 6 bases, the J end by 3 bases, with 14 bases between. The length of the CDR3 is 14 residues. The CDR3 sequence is CASRFTGAYTEAFF. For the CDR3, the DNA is TGTGCCAGCAGATTTACCGGGGCGTACACTGAAGCTTTCTTT.

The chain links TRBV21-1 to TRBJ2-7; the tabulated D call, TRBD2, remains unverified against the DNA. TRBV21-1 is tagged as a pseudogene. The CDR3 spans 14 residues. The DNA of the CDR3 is TGTGCCAGCAGCAAAGAGGACTACTCCTACGAGCAGTACTTC. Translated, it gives CASSKEDYSYEQYF.

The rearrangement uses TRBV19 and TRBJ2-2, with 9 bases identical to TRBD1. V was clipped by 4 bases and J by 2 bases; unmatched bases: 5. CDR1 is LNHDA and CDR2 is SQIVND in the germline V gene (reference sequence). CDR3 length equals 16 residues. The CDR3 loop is CASSRGDRANTGELFF. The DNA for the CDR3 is TGTGCCAGTAGTAGGGGGGACAGGGCCAACACCGGGGAGCTGTTTTTT.

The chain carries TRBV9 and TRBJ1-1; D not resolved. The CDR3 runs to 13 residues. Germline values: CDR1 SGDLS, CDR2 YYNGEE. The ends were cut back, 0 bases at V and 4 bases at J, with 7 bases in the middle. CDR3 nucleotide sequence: TGTGCCAGCAGCGTAGATAGGGCCACTGAAGCTTTCTTT. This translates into CASSVDRATEAFF.

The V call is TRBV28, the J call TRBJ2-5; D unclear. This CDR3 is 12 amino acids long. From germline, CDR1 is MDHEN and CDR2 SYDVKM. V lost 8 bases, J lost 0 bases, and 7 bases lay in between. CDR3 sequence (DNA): TGTGCCAGCTGGAAGTACCAAGAGACCCAGTACTTC. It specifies CASWKYQETQYF.

CDR3 residues: CASGGLAGSSYEQYF. The CDR3 DNA sequence: TGTGCCAGCGGGGGGCTAGCGGGAAGTTCCTACGAGCAGTACTTC. J is TRBJ2-7 and V is TRBV2, with 9 bases aligning to TRBD2. The CDR3 is 15 amino acids. The J segment lost 1 base and the V segment lost 8 bases, leaving 9 bases of the junction unmatched. Germline values: CDR1 SNHLY, CDR2 FYNNEI.

The CDR3 region is CASHSAGNTIYF. CDR3 sequence (DNA): TGTGCCAGCCATTCCGCCGGAAACACCATATATTTT. The rearrangement joins TRBV2 to TRBJ1-3; D is undetermined. Germline CDR1 and CDR2: SNHLY and FYNNEI. The V end lost 8 bases, the J end lost 4 bases, and 9 bases lay between the germline ends. This CDR3 is built from 12 residues. The full variable domain, with the rest looked up from reference TRBV2 and TRBJ1-3, is EPEVTQTPSHQVTQMGQEVILRCVPISNHLYFYWYRQILGQKVEFLVSFYNNEISEKSEIFDDQFSVERPDGSNFTLKIRSTKLEDSAMYFCASHSAGNTIYFGEGSWLTVV.

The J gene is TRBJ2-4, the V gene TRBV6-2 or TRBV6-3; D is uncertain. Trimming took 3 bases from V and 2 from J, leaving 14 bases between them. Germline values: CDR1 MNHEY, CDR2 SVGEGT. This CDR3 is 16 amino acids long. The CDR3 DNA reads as TGTGCCAGCAGTTATGACCCCGGCAGGACCAAAAACATTCAGTACTTC. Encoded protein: CASSYDPGRTKNIQYF.

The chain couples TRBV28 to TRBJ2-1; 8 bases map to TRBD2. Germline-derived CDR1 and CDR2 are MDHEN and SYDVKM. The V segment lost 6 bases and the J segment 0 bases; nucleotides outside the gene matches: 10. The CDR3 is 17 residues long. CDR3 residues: CASRLLAGGFSYNEQFF. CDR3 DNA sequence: TGTGCCAGCAGGCTGTTGGCGGGGGGCTTCTCCTACAATGAGCAGTTCTTC.

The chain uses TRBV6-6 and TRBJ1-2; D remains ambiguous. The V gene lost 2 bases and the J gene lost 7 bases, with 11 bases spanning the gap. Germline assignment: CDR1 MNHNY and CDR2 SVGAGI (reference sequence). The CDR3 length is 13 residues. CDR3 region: CASSYAREGGYTF. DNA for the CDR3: TGTGCCAGCAGTTACGCGAGGGAAGGTGGCTACACCTTC.

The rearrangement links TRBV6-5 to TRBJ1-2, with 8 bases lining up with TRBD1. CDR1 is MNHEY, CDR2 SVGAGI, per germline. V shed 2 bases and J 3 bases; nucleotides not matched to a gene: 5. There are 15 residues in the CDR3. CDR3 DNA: TGTGCCAGCAGTTACCTATCAGGGGGCGACTATGGCTACACCTTC. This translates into CASSYLSGGDYGYTF.

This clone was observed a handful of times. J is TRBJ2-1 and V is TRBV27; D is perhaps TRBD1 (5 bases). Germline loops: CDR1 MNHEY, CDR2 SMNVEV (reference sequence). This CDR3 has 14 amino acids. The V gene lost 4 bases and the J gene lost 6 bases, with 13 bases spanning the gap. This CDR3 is CASSSPPRVNEQFF. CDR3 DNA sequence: TGTGCCAGCAGTTCCCCCCCCAGGGTCAATGAGCAGTTCTTC.

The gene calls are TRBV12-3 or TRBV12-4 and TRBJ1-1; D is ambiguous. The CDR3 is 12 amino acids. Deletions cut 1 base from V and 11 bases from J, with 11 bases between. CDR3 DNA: TGTGCCAGCAGTTTAGGACCCCGGAGGGCTTTCTTT. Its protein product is CASSLGPRRAFF.

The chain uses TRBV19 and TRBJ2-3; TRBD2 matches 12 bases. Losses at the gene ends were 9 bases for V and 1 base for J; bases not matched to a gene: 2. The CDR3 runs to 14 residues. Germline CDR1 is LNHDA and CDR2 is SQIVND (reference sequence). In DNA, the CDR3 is TGTGCCAGCCGACTAGCGGGGGGCACAGATACGCAGTATTTT. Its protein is CASRLAGGTDTQYF.

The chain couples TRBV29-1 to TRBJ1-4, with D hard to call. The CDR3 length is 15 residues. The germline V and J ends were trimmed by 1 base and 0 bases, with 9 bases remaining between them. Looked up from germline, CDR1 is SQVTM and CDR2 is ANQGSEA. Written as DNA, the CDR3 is TGCAGCGTTGAAGGCTCAGATACAACTAATGAAAAACTGTTTTTT. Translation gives CSVEGSDTTNEKLFF.

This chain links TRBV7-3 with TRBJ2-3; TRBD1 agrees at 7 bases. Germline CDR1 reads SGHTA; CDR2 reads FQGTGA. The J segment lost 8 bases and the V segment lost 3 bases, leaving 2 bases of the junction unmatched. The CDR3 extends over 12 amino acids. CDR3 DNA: TGTGCCAGCAGCTTTGAGGGGGCTACGCAGTATTTT. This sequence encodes CASSFEGATQYF.

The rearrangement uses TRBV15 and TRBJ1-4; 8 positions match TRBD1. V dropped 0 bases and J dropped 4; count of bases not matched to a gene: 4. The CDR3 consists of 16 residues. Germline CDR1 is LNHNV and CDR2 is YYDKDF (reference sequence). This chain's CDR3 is CATSREGQGSNEKLFF. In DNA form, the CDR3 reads TGTGCCACCAGCAGAGAAGGACAGGGAAGTAATGAAAAACTGTTTTTT.

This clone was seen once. Here the CDR3 reads CASTGTDGNEKLFF. DNA for the CDR3: TGTGCCAGCACCGGGACAGATGGTAACGAAAAACTGTTTTTT. This chain links TRBV6-5 with TRBJ1-4; TRBD1 agrees at 7 bases. Trimming removed 7 bases from V and 8 bases from J; junction bases left unmatched: 10. Germline V gene sequence: CDR1 MNHEY, CDR2 SVGAGI. The CDR3 runs 14 residues.